The T cell receptor beta chain under discussion was sequenced for a study of long-term antiretroviral therapy in people with HIV. Germline V gene sequence: CDR1 MNHEY, CDR2 SMNVEV (reference sequence). The CDR3 is made up of 15 amino acids. The V gene lost 2 bases and the J gene lost 3 bases, with 8 bases spanning the gap. The authors ran the immunoSEQ assay, v3.0, at survey level. Sequencing used immunoSEQ multiplex PCR; TCRdb keeps in-frame clones, though not all of them. The sample shows 15,000 or so clones, approximately 80% of them seen only once. This sequence joins TRBV27 and TRBJ2-6, with D perhaps TRBD1 (5 bases). This clonotype was sampled from a man between 50 and 59 years old with HIV. Sequenced here: unsorted PBMCs, sampled 0.3 years before starting antiretroviral therapy. Here the CDR3 reads CASSLRGGGANVLTF. The CDR3 bases are TGTGCCAGCAGTTTAAGGGGTGGTGGGGCCAACGTCCTGACTTTC.